Listed here are 22 T cell receptor beta chains from one sample, sequenced in a study of shared clonotypes between healthy human individuals (dated by TCRdb to the early 2020s). To prepare the library, the immunoSEQ multiplex PCR assay was applied. Entries here come from immuneACCESS through TCRdb and include only in-frame sequences with V and J called. Some clones fail to appear in such tables; in the studies checked, an unresolved V gene covers under half of the shortfall, and the cause of the remainder is unknown. The sample profile shows about 1 million clones; about 75% of them were found once. The top ten clonotypes cover nearly 1.5% of the sample. Sequenced input: memory CD4+ T cells sorted from blood. Reading the label with the study, this specimen's cell subset or site is: CD45RA-negative fraction. These receptors were taken from a man aged 18 to 30 in good health.

The chain has TRBV2 and TRBJ2-5; TRBD2 aligns across 10 bases. The CDR3 contains 14 residues. V shed 9 bases, J shed 4 bases, and the junction held 8 bases outside the gene matches. Per germline, CDR1 SNHLY and CDR2 FYNNEI. Here the CDR3 DNA reads TGTGCCAGTAGTCCGGGACTAGCGATAGAGACCCAGTACTTC. This codes for CASSPGLAIETQYF.

The chain employs TRBV10-1 and TRBJ1-5, with 11 positions matching TRBD1. The V and J ends lost 6 bases and 5 bases, in that order; junction bases with no gene match: 3. This CDR3 is built from 14 residues. Germline-derived CDR1 and CDR2 are WNHNN and SYGVQD (reference sequence). CDR3 loop: CASRDRGHYQPQHF. In nucleotides, the CDR3 is TGCGCCAGCAGGGACAGGGGGCATTATCAGCCCCAGCATTTT.

The chain couples TRBV27 to TRBJ2-7; D remains ambiguous. Between the trimmed V and J ends, which lost 2 bases and 2 bases, there was a span of 7 bases. CDR3 length: 13 amino acids. The germline V gene encodes CDR1 MNHEY and CDR2 SMNVEV (reference sequence). For the CDR3, the DNA is TGTGCCAGCAGTTTAAGGGTCCCCTACGAGCAGTACTTC. Encoded protein: CASSLRVPYEQYF.

The chain has TRBV5-6 and TRBJ2-7, with a possible D match to TRBD1 (6 bases). There are 12 residues in the CDR3. Germline-derived CDR1 and CDR2 are SGHDT and YYEEEE. V lost 3 bases and J 11 bases, leaving 15 bases between the germline ends. The CDR3 is CASSSTGTWEYF. The CDR3 region has the DNA TGTGCCAGCAGCTCAACAGGGACGTGGGAGTACTTC.

The rearrangement joins TRBV28 to TRBJ1-2; weak D call: TRBD1 (6 bases). V lost 6 bases and J 0 bases, leaving 20 bases between the germline ends. The germline gives CDR1 MDHEN, CDR2 SYDVKM. The CDR3 sequence is 17 residues long. CDR3 protein: CASSDLTGQRANYGYTF. CDR3 coding DNA: TGTGCCAGCAGCGATTTGACAGGCCAAAGAGCTAACTATGGCTACACCTTC.

The chain is built from TRBV5-1 and TRBJ2-7, with D perhaps matching TRBD2 (5 bases). The V end lost 4 bases, the J end lost 3 bases, and 17 bases lay between the germline ends. Germline CDR1 is SGHRS and CDR2 is YFSETQ. The CDR3 covers 15 residues. The CDR3: CASSTTTGLFYEQYF. In DNA form, the CDR3 reads TGCGCCAGCAGCACGACTACGGGTTTGTTCTACGAGCAGTACTTC. Full variable domain (rest looked up from reference TRBV5-1 and TRBJ2-7): KAGVTQTPRYLIKTRGQQVTLSCSPISGHRSVSWYQQTPGQGLQFLFEYFSETQRNKGNFPGRFSGRQFSNSRSEMNVSTLELGDSALYLCASSTTTGLFYEQYFGPGTRLTVT.

The CDR3 bases are TGCGCCAGCAGCCCGGGAGCCTCTGGAAACACCATATATTTT. It translates to CASSPGASGNTIYF. V is TRBV5-1 and J is TRBJ1-3; D remains ambiguous. This CDR3 is 14 amino acids long. Germline V CDR1 and CDR2: SGHRS, YFSETQ. Deletions cut 4 bases from V and 0 bases from J, with 8 bases between.

The chain couples TRBV7-9 to TRBJ2-7; 7 bases fit TRBD1. Per the germline V gene, CDR1 is SEHNR and CDR2 is FQNEAQ (reference sequence). The junction had 5 bases not matched to a gene; V was cut back by 1 base and J by 5 bases. The CDR3 runs 14 residues. The CDR3 region is CASSLGGQPHEQYF. In nucleotides, the CDR3 is TGTGCCAGCAGCTTAGGGGGACAGCCCCACGAGCAGTACTTC.

Only a few counts were recorded for this clone. V gene TRBV6-1 combines with J gene TRBJ2-5; 7 bases are shared with TRBD1. V was clipped by 4 bases and J by 3 bases; unmatched bases: 11. Germline loops: CDR1 MNHNS, CDR2 SASEGT. The CDR3 consists of 16 residues. The CDR3 sequence: CASSGGLTGQKETQYF. The DNA of the CDR3 is TGTGCCAGCAGTGGGGGGCTTACGGGACAGAAAGAGACCCAGTACTTC.

This chain uses TRBV2 with TRBJ2-2; tentatively, D is TRBD2 (5 bases). The germline V gene encodes CDR1 SNHLY and CDR2 FYNNEI. V lost 8 bases to trimming and J lost 0 bases, with 10 bases between them. The CDR3 contains 14 residues. This chain's CDR3 is CASAASSNTGELFF. The CDR3 nucleotides read TGTGCCAGCGCGGCTAGCTCGAACACCGGGGAGCTGTTTTTT.

This chain joins TRBV15 and TRBJ2-2, with D unresolved. The CDR3 is 13 residues long. Trimming removed 3 bases at V and 6 bases at J, with 8 bases between. The V gene's germline CDR1 is LNHNV and CDR2 YYDKDF (reference sequence). CDR3 nucleotides: TGTGCCACCAGCAGCCCACCGGCCGGGGAGCTGTTTTTT. This codes for CATSSPPAGELFF.

The J gene is TRBJ2-7, the V gene TRBV4-2; TRBD1 aligns across 10 bases. J lost 12 bases, V lost 0 bases, and 11 bases had no gene match. This CDR3 is built from 15 residues. Germline assignment: CDR1 LGHNA and CDR2 YNFKEQ. CDR3 in amino acids: CASSQDTGTGDSRYF. The CDR3 DNA reads TGTGCCAGCAGCCAAGATACCGGGACAGGGGACTCCAGGTACTTC.

V usage is TRBV2 and J usage is TRBJ1-2; 8 bases fit TRBD1. Per the germline V gene, CDR1 is SNHLY and CDR2 is FYNNEI. V lost 4 bases to trimming and J lost 2 bases; unmatched junction nucleotides: 6. The CDR3 has 15 residues. The CDR3: CASSVGQGWNYGYTF. CDR3 nucleotide sequence: TGTGCCAGCAGTGTTGGACAGGGTTGGAACTATGGCTACACCTTC.

This sequence joins TRBV5-1 and TRBJ1-2; TRBD1 agrees at 9 bases. CDR1 is SGHRS and CDR2 is YFSETQ in the germline V gene. J was trimmed by 6 bases and V by 3 bases; bases with no gene match: 3. This CDR3 contains 13 residues. CDR3 DNA sequence: TGCGCCAGCAGCTCCACAGGGGGCAATGGCTACACCTTC. Protein product: CASSSTGGNGYTF. Full variable domain (outside the CDR3, taken from reference TRBV5-1 and TRBJ1-2): KAGVTQTPRYLIKTRGQQVTLSCSPISGHRSVSWYQQTPGQGLQFLFEYFSETQRNKGNFPGRFSGRQFSNSRSEMNVSTLELGDSALYLCASSSTGGNGYTFGSGTRLTVV.

The chain links TRBV9 to TRBJ2-5; D is undetermined. This CDR3 spans 16 amino acids. Germline CDR1 and CDR2: SGDLS and YYNGEE. The V end was cut by 4 bases, the J end by 5 bases, with 21 bases between. CDR3 DNA sequence: TGTGCCAGCAGCCCAAACCTCCACGGTTCGAGGGAGACCCAGTACTTC. Translating it yields CASSPNLHGSRETQYF.

The rearrangement uses TRBV27 and TRBJ1-3, with 7 positions matching TRBD1. J gave up 7 bases and V 2 bases, and 2 bases lay outside the gene matches. The CDR3 covers 13 residues. Per the germline V gene, CDR1 is MNHEY and CDR2 is SMNVEV (reference sequence). DNA for the CDR3: TGTGCCAGCAGTTTAGAACAGGGGAACACCATATATTTT. Translated: CASSLEQGNTIYF.

V gene TRBV28 combines with J gene TRBJ1-2; no clear D. The V gene's germline CDR1 is MDHEN and CDR2 SYDVKM. V dropped 8 bases and J dropped 3 bases, with 13 bases sitting between them. This CDR3 contains 13 residues. The CDR3 protein is CASCPGTHYGYTF. CDR3 nucleotide sequence: TGTGCCAGCTGTCCGGGCACCCACTATGGCTACACCTTC.

This chain links TRBV5-1 with TRBJ1-1; D remains unclear. The V end lost 3 bases, the J end lost 4 bases, and 10 bases lay between the germline ends. The CDR3 is 13 residues long. CDR1 SGHRS and CDR2 YFSETQ come from the germline V gene. CDR3 region: CASSWVEGTEAFF. DNA of the CDR3: TGCGCCAGCAGCTGGGTCGAGGGCACTGAAGCTTTCTTT.

The chain uses TRBV19 and TRBJ1-3, with a possible D match to TRBD1 (5 bases). The CDR3 covers 14 residues. CDR1 LNHDA and CDR2 SQIVND come from the germline V gene (reference sequence). Between the trimmed V and J ends, which lost 5 bases and 0 bases, there was a span of 8 bases. The CDR3 DNA reads as TGTGCCAGTAGTCTGGGACTCTCTGGAAACACCATATATTTT. Translated, it gives CASSLGLSGNTIYF.

The chain employs TRBV28 and TRBJ1-6, with 7 bases aligning to TRBD1. Looked up from germline, CDR1 is MDHEN and CDR2 is SYDVKM. With 8 bases clipped from V and 10 bases from J, the junction kept 5 bases outside the gene matches. This CDR3 contains 12 residues. The CDR3 sequence is CASGGQKSPLHF. Here the CDR3 DNA reads TGTGCCAGCGGGGGACAGAAATCACCCCTCCACTTT.

The rearrangement uses TRBV4-3 and TRBJ2-1; TRBD2 matches at 12 bases. This CDR3 comprises 14 residues. Trimming cost V 4 bases and J 11 bases; bases outside gene matches: 6. Germline values: CDR1 LGHNA, CDR2 YSLEER. The CDR3 DNA follows: TGCGCCAGCAGCCCGGACGGGACTAGCGGGCAGCAGTTCTTC. This codes for CASSPDGTSGQQFF.

V and J are TRBV11-3 and TRBJ2-7; D perhaps matches TRBD1 (6 bases). V lost 3 bases, J lost 4 bases, and 10 bases lay in between. The CDR3 has 13 residues. The V gene's germline CDR1 is SGHNT and CDR2 YENEEA. CDR3 amino acids: CASSLLRGYEQYF. The CDR3 DNA sequence: TGTGCCAGCAGCTTGCTCAGGGGTTACGAGCAGTACTTC.